This TCR beta chain was sequenced for a study of technical replicates of blood from a handful of donors. V was clipped by 4 bases and J by 5 bases; unmatched bases: 1. CDR3 length: 14 residues. CDR1 is LNHDA, CDR2 SQIVND, per germline (reference sequence). The table came from immunoSEQ multiplex PCR; TCRdb's copy has only in-frame clones and leaves some out. The repertoire holds approximately 75,000 clones, with 80% to 90% as singletons. What was sequenced was PBMCs. The genes are TRBV19 and TRBJ2-1, with TRBD2 identical over 11 bases. This sequence originates from a human donor in good health. Some clones in this sample may be carry-over from other donors' samples. CDR3 in amino acids: CASSNSGGDNEQFF. CDR3 bases: TGTGCCAGTAGTAATAGCGGGGGGGACAATGAGCAGTTCTTC. The full variable domain, with the rest looked up from reference TRBV19 and TRBJ2-1, is DGGITQSPKYLFRKEGQNVTLSCEQNLNHDAMYWYRQDPGQGLRLIYYSQIVNDFQKGDIAEGYSVSREKKESFPLTVTSAQKNPTAFYLCASSNSGGDNEQFFGPGTRLTVL.